Given below is one T cell receptor (beta chain) in context. The record originates from a study of shared clonotypes between healthy human individuals. Repertoires were generated with immunoSEQ multiplex PCR, while TCRdb's copy carries only in-frame clones and drops some. Of fewer than 200,000 clones listed, 65% to 70% were seen once; the top ten hold under 11%. Material: memory CD4+ T cells sorted from blood. The subset is: CD45RA-negative fraction. This TCR was sampled from a man aged 25 to 45 in good health.

The CDR3 bases are TGTGCCAGTATGAGCCGATATAGCTCCTACAATGAGCAGTTCTTC. It codes for CASMSRYSSYNEQFF. V is TRBV19 and J is TRBJ2-1; D is ambiguous. Germline V gene sequence: CDR1 LNHDA, CDR2 SQIVND (reference sequence). V lost 7 bases, J lost 0 bases, and 13 bases lay in between. There are 15 residues in the CDR3.